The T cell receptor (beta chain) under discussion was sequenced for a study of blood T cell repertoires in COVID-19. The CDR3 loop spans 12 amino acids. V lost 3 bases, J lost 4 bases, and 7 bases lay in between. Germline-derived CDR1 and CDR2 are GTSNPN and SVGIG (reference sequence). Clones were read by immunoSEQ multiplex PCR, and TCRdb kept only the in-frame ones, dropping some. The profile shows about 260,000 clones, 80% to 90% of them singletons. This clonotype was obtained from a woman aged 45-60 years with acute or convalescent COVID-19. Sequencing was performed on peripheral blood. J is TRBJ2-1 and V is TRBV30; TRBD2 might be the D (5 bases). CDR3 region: CAWRGLYNEQFF. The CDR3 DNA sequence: TGTGCCTGGAGAGGACTGTACAATGAGCAGTTCTTC.